This TCR beta chain was observed in a study of blood T cell repertoires in COVID-19. Study-wide context: The United States, Italy and Spain provided the acute and convalescent COVID-19 samples. From T cells, B-cell-depleted T cells, or PBMCs came the material, which was cDNA or gDNA.

Per the study methods: Amplification of reference gene primers was used by the study to estimate nucleated cell counts. The assay was immunoSEQ multiplex PCR, and TCRdb's table has in-frame clones only and misses some. V and J calls and clone size are given by that table; D and trimming were obtained from the DNA. The table includes some 95,000 clones, about 80% detected once. V lost 0 bases, J lost 0 bases, and 12 bases lay in between. This CDR3 has 18 amino acids. CDR1 SGHTA and CDR2 FQGNSA come from the germline V gene. This clone was counted between two and nine times. The TCR sequence derives from a man in his 70s with acute or convalescent COVID-19. The gene calls are TRBV7-2 and TRBJ1-6; D gene uncertain. Sample: peripheral blood. Here the CDR3 reads CASSLALRRSSYNSPLHF. CDR3 DNA sequence: TGTGCCAGCAGCTTAGCGCTCAGGAGGAGCTCCTATAATTCACCCCTCCACTTT. The full variable domain, rest sourced from reference TRBV7-2 and TRBJ1-6, is GAGVSQSPSNKVTEKGKDVELRCDPISGHTALYWYRQSLGQGLEFLIYFQGNSAPDKSGLPSDRFSAERTGGSVSTLTIQRTQQEDSAVYLCASSLALRRSSYNSPLHFGNGTRLTVT.